This TCR beta chain was recorded in a study of neurological immune-mediated disorders. Germline V CDR1 and CDR2: DFQATT, SNEGSKA (reference sequence). CDR3 length equals 14 residues. J lost 7 bases, V lost 3 bases, and 9 bases had no gene match. 5'RACE with 10-nucleotide random UMIs produced the cDNA. One entry per CDR3 protein, called by TCRdb with MiXCR from the 5' RACE reads. This table has fewer than 40,000 distinct CDR3 sequences, 5.5% to 7% appearing once. This clonotype was seen many times. The chain links TRBV20-1 to TRBJ2-1; 7 positions agree with TRBD1. Sequenced sample: CD4+ T cells from blood. The receptor was derived from a woman aged 45-65 years in good health. CDR3 amino acids: CSARGQNPWNEQFF. CDR3 DNA sequence: TGCAGTGCTAGGGGACAGAACCCATGGAATGAGCAGTTCTTC.